A selection of T cell receptor beta chains follows, all from one sample in a study of T-cell memory formation after mild COVID-19. TCRdb redid the calling of the 5' RACE reads with MiXCR, one entry per CDR3 protein. Seen here are nearly 40,000 distinct CDR3 sequences, about 6.1% observed once, and the top ten hold around 0.81%. The sequenced sample consisted of PBMCs or a T cell subset sorted from them (not recorded which). These receptors all stem from an adult who had mild COVID-19 (a few samples of this study predate the infection). Cell type and time point are not known. The CDR3 runs from the conserved cysteine through the conserved F or W. The order of the fields is CDR3 length, D gene, clone size, V gene, J gene, CDR3 protein, CDR3 DNA. A D gene is named only where the DNA matches it firmly. The size entry is marked missing in some rows and otherwise reads once, few, many or a size class.

13	.	.	TRBV7-8	TRBJ1-1	CASTRSRDTEAFF	TGTGCCAGCACCCGTTCCCGGGACACTGAAGCTTTCTTT
15	.	few	TRBV4-2	TRBJ1-5	CASSQASYSNQPQHF	TGTGCCAGCAGCCAAGCTTCCTATAGCAATCAGCCCCAGCATTTT
15	.	.	TRBV5-4	TRBJ1-1	CASSSKGPMNTEAFF	TGTGCCAGCAGCTCTAAGGGTCCAATGAACACTGAAGCTTTCTTT
16	.	.	TRBV6-6	TRBJ2-2	CASLLWGARGTGELFF	TGTGCCAGCCTACTATGGGGGGCGCGAGGCACCGGGGAGCTGTTTTTT
14	TRBD1	.	TRBV7-9	TRBJ1-5	CASSFSTGPQPQHF	TGTGCCAGCAGCTTCTCGACAGGGCCTCAGCCCCAGCATTTT
15	TRBD1	.	TRBV7-9	TRBJ1-4	CASSRRGLTNEKLFF	TGTGCCAGCAGCCGGAGGGGGCTCACTAATGAAAAACTGTTTTTT
16	.	many	TRBV2	TRBJ2-1	CASSEAETDSYNEQFF	TGTGCCAGCAGTGAAGCAGAGACGGACTCCTACAATGAGCAGTTCTTC
15	.	many	TRBV7-2	TRBJ2-5	CASSLARGHGETQYF	TGTGCCAGCAGCTTAGCGCGGGGACACGGGGAGACCCAGTACTTC
14	.	.	TRBV7-2	TRBJ2-7	CASSLVTGYYEQYF	TGTGCCAGCAGCTTAGTCACAGGTTATTACGAGCAGTACTTC
13	TRBD1	many	TRBV7-9	TRBJ1-2	CASSLPGQPYYTF	TGTGCCAGCAGCTTACCGGGACAGCCTTACTACACCTTC
14	TRBD2	many	TRBV29-1	TRBJ2-3	CSVNRRLASDTQYF	TGCAGCGTCAATCGGAGACTAGCATCCGATACGCAGTATTTT
13	.	many	TRBV15	TRBJ2-1	CATSRAPYNEQFF	TGTGCCACCAGCAGAGCTCCCTACAATGAGCAGTTCTTC
12	.	many	TRBV20-1	TRBJ2-1	CSASNRYNEQFF	TGCAGTGCTAGTAACCGGTACAATGAGCAGTTCTTC
14	.	few	TRBV9	TRBJ1-5	CASSVDDSNQPQHF	TGTGCCAGCAGCGTAGATGATAGCAATCAGCCCCAGCATTTT
13	.	.	TRBV14	TRBJ2-7	CASSSRGSYEQYF	TGTGCCAGCAGCTCTCGAGGAAGCTACGAGCAGTACTTC
14	.	.	TRBV30	TRBJ2-7	CAWSVKAGGYEQYF	TGTGCCTGGAGTGTAAAAGCGGGTGGCTACGAGCAGTACTTC
16	TRBD2	many	TRBV12-3/TRBV12-4	TRBJ2-1	CASSLGTSGAYNEQFF	TGTGCCAGCAGTTTAGGGACTAGCGGGGCCTACAATGAGCAGTTCTTC
16	TRBD2	.	TRBV3-1	TRBJ2-1	CASSQDGKAGDNEQFF	TGTGCCAGCAGCCAAGATGGAAAAGCGGGAGACAATGAGCAGTTCTTC
15	TRBD1	few	TRBV7-2	TRBJ1-3	CASSFGTGKGNTIYF	TGTGCCAGCAGCTTTGGGACAGGGAAGGGAAACACCATATATTTT
13	.	many	TRBV15	TRBJ2-6	CATRISGANVLTF	TGTGCCACCCGTATCTCTGGGGCCAACGTCCTGACTTTC
13	.	.	TRBV2	TRBJ1-6	CASNRGPNSPLHF	TGTGCCAGCAACCGGGGTCCTAATTCACCCCTCCACTTT
17	TRBD2	few	TRBV4-2	TRBJ2-5	CASSQPGLAGGVETQYF	TGTGCCAGCAGCCAACCGGGACTAGCGGGGGGGGTTGAGACCCAGTACTTC
15	.	few	TRBV7-9	TRBJ2-7	CASSPASTAFYEQYF	TGTGCCAGCAGCCCGGCGTCTACAGCCTTCTACGAGCAGTACTTC
17	TRBD2	few	TRBV7-2	TRBJ2-1	CASSLVGLARYYNEQFF	TGTGCCAGCAGCTTAGTGGGACTAGCGAGATATTACAATGAGCAGTTCTTC
15	TRBD2	few	TRBV5-5	TRBJ2-1	CASSSAGGFRNEQFF	TGTGCCAGCAGCTCAGCGGGGGGGTTTAGAAATGAGCAGTTCTTC
14	.	many	TRBV12-3/TRBV12-4	TRBJ2-1	CASSMTSSYNEQFF	TGTGCCAGCAGCATGACTTCCTCCTACAATGAGCAGTTCTTC
13	.	.	TRBV24-1	TRBJ2-7	CATSEGGRYEQYF	TGTGCCACCAGTGAAGGGGGAAGGTACGAGCAGTACTTC
16	TRBD1	many	TRBV20-1	TRBJ1-5	CSARGGTGNSNQPQHF	TGCAGTGCTAGAGGCGGGACAGGTAATAGCAATCAGCCCCAGCATTTT
16	TRBD2	.	TRBV25-1	TRBJ2-3	CASSPTSLGGTDTQYF	TGTGCCAGCAGCCCGACTAGCCTAGGGGGCACAGATACGCAGTATTTT
15	TRBD1	few	TRBV11-2	TRBJ2-1	CASSPGGTGPIGQFF	TGTGCCAGCAGCCCAGGGGGGACAGGGCCGATCGGACAGTTCTTC
17	TRBD2	many	TRBV11-2	TRBJ2-3	CASSPTSGRAGTDTQYF	TGTGCCAGCAGCCCCACTAGCGGGAGGGCCGGAACAGATACGCAGTATTTT
13	TRBD1	many	TRBV5-1	TRBJ1-1	CASSENRGTEAFF	TGCGCCAGCAGCGAAAACAGGGGTACTGAAGCTTTCTTT
15	TRBD1	.	TRBV18	TRBJ2-2	CASSQGQGNTGELFF	TGTGCCAGCTCACAAGGACAGGGGAACACCGGGGAGCTGTTTTTT
16	TRBD2	many	TRBV9	TRBJ2-3	CASSGRGGDTADTQYF	TGTGCCAGCAGCGGACGGGGGGGAGATACGGCAGATACGCAGTATTTT
15	TRBD1	many	TRBV4-2	TRBJ2-3	CASSLTGTGSDTQYF	TGTGCCAGCAGCCTAACCGGGACAGGATCAGATACGCAGTATTTT
15	TRBD2	many	TRBV11-1	TRBJ2-1	CASSFSSGLQDEQFF	TGTGCCAGCAGCTTTTCTAGCGGGCTCCAGGATGAGCAGTTCTTC
19	TRBD2	many	TRBV9	TRBJ2-5	CASSVSLTSGGSLQETQYF	TGTGCCAGCAGCGTTAGCTTGACTAGCGGGGGGTCCCTCCAAGAGACCCAGTACTTC
15	TRBD2	many	TRBV5-1	TRBJ2-1	CASSLASGSVDEQFF	TGCGCCAGCAGCTTGGCTAGCGGGAGTGTCGATGAGCAGTTCTTC